The text below deals with one TCR beta chain. Reverse transcription of about 0.45 to 1 ug RNA was performed with random hexamers. Amplification of TCR beta CDR3 used immunoSEQ multiplex PCR across 54 Vbeta and 13 Jbeta. MiXCR was run by TCRdb on the immunoSEQ multiplex PCR reads, yielding one entry per CDR3 protein. Of fewer than 200,000 distinct CDR3 sequences detected, 85% to 95% appear once; the ten largest clones hold less than 0.2%. CD8+ and CD4+ T cells taken from blood had their TCR beta sequenced. FACS enriched CD8+ TEMRA cells, while bulk CD8+ and CD4+ were negatively isolated. The sample originates from a study of CD8 T cells in Susac syndrome. The sample was CD8+ T cells from PBMCs. This TCR derives from a human donor with multiple sclerosis.

CDR3 loop: CSVDPVNTEAFF. DNA for the CDR3: TGCAGCGTTGATCCCGTGAACACTGAAGCTTTCTTT. The chain uses TRBV29-1 and TRBJ1-1, with D unclear. The V end lost 3 bases, the J end lost 0 bases, and 5 bases lay between the germline ends. Germline CDR1 is SQVTM and CDR2 is ANQGSEA. The CDR3 is made up of 12 amino acids. The full variable domain, rest sourced from reference TRBV29-1 and TRBJ1-1, is SAVISQKPSRDICQRGTSLTIQCQVDSQVTMMFWYRQQPGQSLTLIATANQGSEATYESGFVIDKFPISRPNLTFSTLTVSNMSPEDSSIYLCSVDPVNTEAFFGQGTRLTVV.